These 28 T cell receptor beta chains share one sample of origin, sequenced in a study of monozygotic twins with inflammatory bowel disease. One entry per CDR3 protein, without DNA, is what TCRdb gives after re-calling the 5' RACE reads. The sample table includes 330,000 or so distinct CDR3 sequences. Input material: blood. Every receptor here comes from a human donor with ulcerative colitis or Crohn's disease, or a healthy co-twin of an affected twin (not recorded which).

The rearrangement joins TRBV12-3 or TRBV12-4 to TRBJ1-5. The CDR3 sequence is 15 residues long. CDR3 sequence: CASSPDRISNQPQHF.

This clonotype is identified as medium-sized from frequency. The CDR3 protein is CSVEDYYSGDTQYF. This chain connects TRBV29-1 to TRBJ2-3; TCRdb's D call, TRBD1, is unchecked because there is no DNA. The CDR3 is made up of 14 amino acids. Germline V CDR1 and CDR2: SQVTM, ANQGSEA.

V usage is TRBV4-3 and J usage is TRBJ2-7; TCRdb's assignment of TRBD1 cannot be checked, as there is no DNA. This CDR3 spans 15 amino acids. CDR1 and CDR2 (germline): LGHNA, YSLEER. The CDR3 loop reads CASSQGRKTGYEQYF.

The CDR3 is CASSPRDGVGYGYTF. This chain joins TRBV4-1 and TRBJ1-2. This CDR3 contains 15 residues. Germline V CDR1 and CDR2: MGHRA, YSYEKL.

The chain has TRBV10-2 and TRBJ2-3; TCRdb outputs TRBD2, but without DNA this stays unchecked. There are 15 residues in the CDR3. The germline V gene encodes CDR1 WSHSY and CDR2 SAAADI. The CDR3 loop reads CASGAGGLSTDTQYF.

CDR3 sequence reads: CASSPRGEKLFF. The chain couples TRBV18 to TRBJ1-4. The CDR3 covers 12 residues. Germline CDR1 and CDR2: KGHSH and LQKENI. The variable domain in full, with the rest retrieved from reference TRBV18 and TRBJ1-4, is NAGVMQNPRHLVRRRGQEARLRCSPMKGHSHVYWYRQLPEEGLKFMVYLQKENIIDESGMPKERFSAEFPKEGPSILRIQQVVRGDSAAYFCASSPRGEKLFFGSGTQLSVL.

The chain recombines TRBV12-3 or TRBV12-4 with TRBJ2-1; TCRdb lists TRBD2, though no DNA is available to test this call. This CDR3 is built from 17 residues. CDR3 loop: CASSPSPAGGTYNEQFF.

This chain uses TRBV28 with TRBJ2-3; the TCRdb call, TRBD1, lacks DNA for checking. Germline values: CDR1 MDHEN, CDR2 SYDVKM. The CDR3 extends over 16 amino acids. The CDR3 protein is CASSPTTAGGTDTQYF.

This rearrangement joins TRBV16 to TRBJ2-1; the TCRdb call, TRBD1, lacks DNA for checking. Germline V CDR1 and CDR2: KGHSY, FQNENV. The CDR3 is 14 residues long. The CDR3 protein is CASSQVDRVDEQFF.

The chain employs TRBV10-1 and TRBJ2-4. CDR3 length: 14 amino acids. Germline values: CDR1 WNHNN, CDR2 SYGVQD (reference sequence). The CDR3 spells CASSEGLAKNIQYF.

The rearrangement uses TRBV27 and TRBJ1-1. The CDR3 spans 15 residues. Per germline, CDR1 MNHEY and CDR2 SMNVEV (reference sequence). CDR3 in amino acids: CASSSVKGWETEAFF.

This chain uses TRBV20-1 with TRBJ1-2. CDR1 is DFQATT and CDR2 is SNEGSKA in the germline V gene (reference sequence). The CDR3 totals 14 residues. CDR3 protein: CSGRQTGLAYGYTF.

The rearrangement links TRBV12-3 or TRBV12-4 to TRBJ1-1; TCRdb's D call of TRBD1 is untestable without DNA. The CDR3 extends over 19 amino acids. Here the CDR3 reads CASSFWATAGHVRGTEAFF.

CDR3 amino acids: CASSRSTGAANTEAFF. The chain carries TRBV27 and TRBJ1-1; the TRBD1 assignment by TCRdb is unverifiable without DNA. CDR3 length: 16 amino acids. Germline values: CDR1 MNHEY, CDR2 SMNVEV (reference sequence).

The rearrangement uses TRBV11-1 and TRBJ1-2. The CDR3 loop spans 19 amino acids. The germline V gene encodes CDR1 SGHAT and CDR2 FQDESV (reference sequence). The CDR3 sequence: CASSSLKPSHSFIIYGYTF.

The CDR3 here is CASSHKGGPTDTQYF. V and J are TRBV5-1 and TRBJ2-3; without DNA, the TCRdb call of TRBD1 cannot be checked. CDR1 and CDR2 (germline): SGHRS, YFSETQ. The CDR3 spans 15 residues.

CDR3: CASSIGLAAGELFF. The chain recombines TRBV19 with TRBJ2-2. The germline V gene encodes CDR1 LNHDA and CDR2 SQIVND (reference sequence). The CDR3 is made up of 14 amino acids. Full variable domain (missing parts from reference TRBV19 and TRBJ2-2): DGGITQSPKYLFRKEGQNVTLSCEQNLNHDAMYWYRQDPGQGLRLIYYSQIVNDFQKGDIAEGYSVSREKKESFPLTVTSAQKNPTAFYLCASSIGLAAGELFFGEGSRLTVL.

The chain uses TRBV19 and TRBJ1-4. Looked up from germline, CDR1 is LNHDA and CDR2 is SQIVND (reference sequence). The CDR3 contains 14 residues. Here the CDR3 reads CASKVAATNEKLFF. Full variable domain (outside the CDR3, taken from reference TRBV19 and TRBJ1-4): DGGITQSPKYLFRKEGQNVTLSCEQNLNHDAMYWYRQDPGQGLRLIYYSQIVNDFQKGDIAEGYSVSREKKESFPLTVTSAQKNPTAFYLCASKVAATNEKLFFGSGTQLSVL.

This sequence joins TRBV9 and TRBJ2-3; the D call of TRBD1 rests on TCRdb alone, since no DNA is present to check it. CDR3 length: 16 amino acids. Germline V gene sequence: CDR1 SGDLS, CDR2 YYNGEE. CDR3 region: CASSTSDRKYTDTQYF.

The chain is built from TRBV6-1 and TRBJ2-7; the TRBD1 assignment by TCRdb is unverifiable without DNA. This CDR3 has 13 amino acids. The germline V gene has CDR1 MNHNS and CDR2 SASEGT. The CDR3 here is CASSAGQAYEQYF.

The chain joins TRBV20-1 to TRBJ1-6; TCRdb designates TRBD1, a call that cannot be tested without DNA. Germline CDR1 reads DFQATT; CDR2 reads SNEGSKA (reference sequence). This CDR3 region has 14 residues. The CDR3 protein is CSAEAGTPSSPLHF.

The chain is built from TRBV6-2 or TRBV6-3 and TRBJ2-7. The V gene's germline CDR1 is MNHEY and CDR2 SVGEGT. This CDR3 has 14 amino acids. Here the CDR3 reads CASRFLGNRYEQYF.

The rearrangement links TRBV12-3 or TRBV12-4 to TRBJ2-7. This CDR3 has 12 amino acids. The chain's CDR3 is CASSAQNYEQYF.

This sequence joins TRBV11-2 and TRBJ2-3. The CDR3 has 16 residues. Germline V gene sequence: CDR1 SGHAT, CDR2 FQNNGV. The CDR3 loop is CASSLGNRLNTDTQYF.

V is TRBV4-1 and J is TRBJ2-3. Germline V gene sequence: CDR1 MGHRA, CDR2 YSYEKL. This CDR3 contains 16 residues. The CDR3 loop is CASSQDTVGQKDTQYF.

This chain links TRBV7-9 with TRBJ2-1; TCRdb's D call, TRBD1, is unchecked because there is no DNA. Germline lookup yields CDR1 SEHNR and CDR2 FQNEAQ (reference sequence). This CDR3 contains 16 residues. The chain's CDR3 is CASSFGRPGTYNEQFF.

The chain employs TRBV19 and TRBJ1-5; there is no DNA to check the TCRdb D call of TRBD1. The CDR3 extends over 15 amino acids. The germline V gene has CDR1 LNHDA and CDR2 SQIVND (reference sequence). The CDR3: CASKTGTGGNQPQHF.

The chain couples TRBV13 to TRBJ1-1. This CDR3 has 14 residues. In germline, CDR1 is PRHDT, CDR2 FYEKMQ (reference sequence). The CDR3 spells CASSLGLGGSEAFF.